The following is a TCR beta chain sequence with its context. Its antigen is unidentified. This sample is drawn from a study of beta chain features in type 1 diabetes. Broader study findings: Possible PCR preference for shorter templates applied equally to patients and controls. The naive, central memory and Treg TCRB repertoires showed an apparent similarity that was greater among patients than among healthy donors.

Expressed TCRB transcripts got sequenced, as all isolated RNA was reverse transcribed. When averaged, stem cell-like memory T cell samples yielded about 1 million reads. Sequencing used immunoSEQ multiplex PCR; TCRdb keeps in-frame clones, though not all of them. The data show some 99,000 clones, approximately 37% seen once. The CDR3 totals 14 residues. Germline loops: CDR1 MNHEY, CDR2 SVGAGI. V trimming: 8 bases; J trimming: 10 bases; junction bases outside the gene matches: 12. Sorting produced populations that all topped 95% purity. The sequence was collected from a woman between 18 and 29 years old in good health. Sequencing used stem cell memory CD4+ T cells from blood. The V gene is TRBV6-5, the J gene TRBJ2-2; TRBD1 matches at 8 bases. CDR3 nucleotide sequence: TGTGCCAGCGGCGGGACAGGTGGTCGTTTGGAGCTGTTTTTT. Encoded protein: CASGGTGGRLELFF.